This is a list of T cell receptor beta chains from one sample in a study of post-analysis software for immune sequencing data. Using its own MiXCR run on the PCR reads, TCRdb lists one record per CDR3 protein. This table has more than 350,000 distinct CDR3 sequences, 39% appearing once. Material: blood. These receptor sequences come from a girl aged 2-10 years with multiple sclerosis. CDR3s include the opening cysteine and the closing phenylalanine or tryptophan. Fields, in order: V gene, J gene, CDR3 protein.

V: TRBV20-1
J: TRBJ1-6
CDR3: CSAIPYSLSYNSPLHF

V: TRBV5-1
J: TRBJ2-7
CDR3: CASSADFHEQYF

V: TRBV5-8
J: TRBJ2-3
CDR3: CASTGGLAGATQYF

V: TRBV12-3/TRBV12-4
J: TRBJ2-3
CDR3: CASLLGTSGSTDTQYF

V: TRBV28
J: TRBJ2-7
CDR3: CASSSQAGQDYEQYF

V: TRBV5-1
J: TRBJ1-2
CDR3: CASSLSEANYGYTF

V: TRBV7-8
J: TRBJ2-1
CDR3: CASSLAGTGSEQFF

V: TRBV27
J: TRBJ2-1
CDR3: CASSSNPESYYNEQFF

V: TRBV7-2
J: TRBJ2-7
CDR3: CASSSRLHGTSGSYEQYF

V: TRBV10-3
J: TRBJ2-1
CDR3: CAISEPQRQQFF

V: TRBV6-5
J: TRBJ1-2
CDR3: CASEGGRGAGYTF

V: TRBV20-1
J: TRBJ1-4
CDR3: CSARDANNEKLFF

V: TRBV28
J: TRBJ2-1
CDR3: CASSPIASGLYNEQFF

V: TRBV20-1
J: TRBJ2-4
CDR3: CSAPDRALAKNIQYF

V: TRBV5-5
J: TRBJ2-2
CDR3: CASSRSGASNTGELFF

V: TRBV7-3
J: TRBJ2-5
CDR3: CASSPGQGFQETQYF

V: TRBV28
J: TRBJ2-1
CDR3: CASSLMTAYNEQFF

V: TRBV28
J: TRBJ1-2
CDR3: CASSFSRVGGYTF

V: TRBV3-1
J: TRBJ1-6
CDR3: CASSPRAINSPLHF

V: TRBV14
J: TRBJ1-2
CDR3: CASSQGGYDYGYTF

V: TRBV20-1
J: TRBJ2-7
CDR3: CSARPRDREHEQYF

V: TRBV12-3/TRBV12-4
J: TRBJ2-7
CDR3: CASSLVGEQYF

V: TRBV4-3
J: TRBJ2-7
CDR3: CASSQDPGQVFYEQYF

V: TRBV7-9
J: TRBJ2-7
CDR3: CASSPGQIYEQYF

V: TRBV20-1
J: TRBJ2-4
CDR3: CSARAPGQVVAKNIQYF

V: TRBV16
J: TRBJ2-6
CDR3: CASSGFGANVLTF

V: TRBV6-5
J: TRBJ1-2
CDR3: CASSLSQPASGYTF

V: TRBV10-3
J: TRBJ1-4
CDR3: CAISDETATNEKLFF

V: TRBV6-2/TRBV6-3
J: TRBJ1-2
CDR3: CASSYSGRLYGYTF

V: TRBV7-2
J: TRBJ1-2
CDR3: CAMYYGAGGYTF